This T cell receptor (beta chain) was captured in a study of T cells in Graves' hyperthyroidism and ophthalmopathy. Isolation of PBMCs was performed on roughly 9 ml fresh peripheral blood. About this clonotype itself: Since a much larger clone is just one base distant, this may be a read error.

TCR beta CDR3 sequences were amplified from RNA transcripts. In the first-round RT-PCR of the TCR CDR3, the HTBI primer set was used. TCRdb re-analysed the multiplex PCR reads in MiXCR, keeping a single row per CDR3 protein. The table includes about 400,000 distinct CDR3 sequences, about 15% detected once. J lost 13 bases, V lost 10 bases, and 9 bases had no gene match. The CDR3 has 12 amino acids. Germline V lookup: CDR1 ENHRY, CDR2 SYGVKD. The source material was blood. The J gene is TRBJ2-1, the V gene TRBV10-3; 11 bases are a match to TRBD2. This sequence was found in a woman between 25 and 40 years old with Graves' hyperthyroidism. CDR3 amino acids: CATGTSGETQFF. CDR3 DNA: TGTGCCACGGGGACTAGCGGAGAGACCCAGTTCTTC.